This record concerns one TCR beta chain sequence. Profiled with immunoSEQ multiplex PCR; TCRdb holds only in-frame clones, not every one. This table has around 190,000 clones, 70% to 90% appearing once. CDR1 LGHDT and CDR2 YNNKEL come from the germline V gene (reference sequence). The germline V and J ends were trimmed by 1 base and 7 bases, with 8 bases remaining between them. The CDR3 runs 13 residues. The data belong to a study of blood T cell repertoires in COVID-19. The chain has TRBV3-1 (or the pseudogene TRBV3-2) and TRBJ1-5; D gene unclear. Material: peripheral blood. The sequence was collected from a middle-aged man with COVID-19, enrolled during active disease. The CDR3 nucleotides read TGTGCCAGCAGCCAAGCATCCGGGCAGCCCCAGCATTTT. This gives the protein CASSQASGQPQHF.